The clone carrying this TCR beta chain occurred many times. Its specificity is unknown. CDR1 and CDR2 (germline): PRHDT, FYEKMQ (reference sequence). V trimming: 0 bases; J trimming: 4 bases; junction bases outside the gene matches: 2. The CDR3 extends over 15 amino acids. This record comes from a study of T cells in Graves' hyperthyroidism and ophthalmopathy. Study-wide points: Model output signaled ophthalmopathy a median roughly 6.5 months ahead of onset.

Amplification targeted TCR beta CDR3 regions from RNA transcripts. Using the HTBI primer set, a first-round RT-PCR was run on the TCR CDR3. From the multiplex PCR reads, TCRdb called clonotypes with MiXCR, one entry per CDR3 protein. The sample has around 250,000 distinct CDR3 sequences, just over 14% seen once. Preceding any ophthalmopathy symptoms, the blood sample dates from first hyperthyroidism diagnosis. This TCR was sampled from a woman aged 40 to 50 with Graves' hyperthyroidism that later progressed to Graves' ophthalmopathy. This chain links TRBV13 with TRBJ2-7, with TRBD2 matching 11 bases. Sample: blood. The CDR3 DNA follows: TGTGCCAGCAGCTTAGGGGGACTAGCGGATTACGAGCAGTACTTC. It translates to CASSLGGLADYEQYF.